These T cell receptor beta chains were read from a single sample in a study of blood T cell repertoires in COVID-19. This table comes from immunoSEQ multiplex PCR, and its TCRdb copy is limited to in-frame clones, with some not included. The sample has 200,000 to 250,000 clones, about nine tenths seen once. Sequencing input: peripheral blood. The receptors derive from a woman aged 60 to 75 with acute or convalescent COVID-19. Both conserved end residues are part of each CDR3. A D gene is named only where the DNA matches it firmly. Size is stated for part of the rows, as once, few or many counts, or as a class when the clone is expanded.

TRBV18	TRBD2	TRBJ2-3	.	TGTGCCAGTTCCAGACTAGCGGGAGTCGATACGCAGTATTTT	CASSRLAGVDTQYF
TRBV4-2	TRBD2	TRBJ2-7	.	TGTGCCAGCAGCCAAGACGGAACTAGCGGAGCCTACGAGCAGTACTTC	CASSQDGTSGAYEQYF
TRBV4-2	TRBD2	TRBJ2-7	.	TGTGCCAGCAGCCATCTCTTAGCGGGAGGCCCGTCCTACGAGCAGTACTTC	CASSHLLAGGPSYEQYF
TRBV3-1/TRBV3-2	TRBD1	TRBJ1-4	.	TGTGCCAGCAGCCAAGACGAGACAGGGGGCGAAAAACTGTTTTTT	CASSQDETGGEKLFF
TRBV5-1	TRBD1	TRBJ2-5	.	TGCGCCAGCAGCTCCGGACAGGCGGGCGAGACCCAGTACTTC	CASSSGQAGETQYF
TRBV2	TRBD1	TRBJ1-3	.	TGTGCCAGCTTAGGGGTACAGGGGGCGTTTGGAAACACCATATATTTT	CASLGVQGAFGNTIYF
TRBV10-3	.	TRBJ2-1	.	TGTGCCATCAGTGCCGGTGTGTCTTCTCTTGGCAATGAGCAGTTCTTC	CAISAGVSSLGNEQFF
TRBV10-1	.	TRBJ2-3	.	TGCGCCAGCAGTGAGTCGATGGGAACAGGGAGAACAGATACGCAGTATTTT	CASSESMGTGRTDTQYF
TRBV3-1/TRBV3-2	.	TRBJ1-4	.	TGTGCCAGCAGCCCAGGACAATTATTGTCTAATGAAAAACTGTTTTTT	CASSPGQLLSNEKLFF
TRBV3-1/TRBV3-2	.	TRBJ1-3	.	TGTGCCAGCAGCCAAGATCCCGTCGACACCATATATTTT	CASSQDPVDTIYF
TRBV9	.	TRBJ2-3	.	TGTGCCAGCAGCGTAACTACAGATACGCAGTATTTT	CASSVTTDTQYF
TRBV19	TRBD1	TRBJ1-4	.	TGTGCCAGTAGTCAGGGGGTGCCCATCGCAACTAATGAAAAACTGTTTTTT	CASSQGVPIATNEKLFF
TRBV3-1/TRBV3-2	.	TRBJ1-2	.	TGTGCCAGCAGCCAACCCGTGGGAGGGAGGGCCGGCTACACCTTC	CASSQPVGGRAGYTF
TRBV10-2	TRBD1	TRBJ2-1	.	TGCGCCAGCAGGGGGGGACAGGGGAACAATGAGCAGTTCTTC	CASRGGQGNNEQFF
TRBV9	.	TRBJ2-6	.	TGTGCCAGCAGCCACCCCTTTTCGGGTTCTGGGGCCAACGTCCTGACTTTC	CASSHPFSGSGANVLTF
TRBV27	TRBD1	TRBJ1-4	once	TGTGCCAGCAGTCCCGACAGGGGGAATGAAAAACTGTTTTTT	CASSPDRGNEKLFF
TRBV19	.	TRBJ1-1	.	TGTGCCAGTAGAGGGGGTTCGCCAGCTTTCTTT	CASRGGSPAFF
TRBV7-7	.	TRBJ2-1	.	TGTGCTATTCAGGGGCCATCTGACTACAATGAGCAGTTCTTC	CAIQGPSDYNEQFF
TRBV18	TRBD1	TRBJ1-4	few	TGTGCCAGCTCACCGACAGGGTTTAATGAAAAACTGTTTTTT	CASSPTGFNEKLFF
TRBV6-5	.	TRBJ1-2	.	TGTGCCAGCATGGTTGGCGGGGGCGCTGGCTATGGCTACACCTTC	CASMVGGGAGYGYTF
TRBV6-4	.	TRBJ1-1	.	TGTGCCAGCAGGCCCCAGGGACAGAACACTGAAGCTTTCTTT	CASRPQGQNTEAFF
TRBV6-5	.	TRBJ2-1	.	TGTGCCAGCAGGCCCGGGTCACCTTACAATGAGCAGTTCTTC	CASRPGSPYNEQFF
TRBV24-1	.	TRBJ2-7	few	TGTGCCACCAGTGACTACCCGACTAAAAGCTCCTACGAGCAGTACTTC	CATSDYPTKSSYEQYF
TRBV19	TRBD1	TRBJ2-2	.	TGTGCCAGTAGTAGTAATCGGGACAGGTTTTCCGGGGAGCTGTTTTTT	CASSSNRDRFSGELFF